This entry is about one T cell receptor beta chain. Its antigen has not been determined. No quality values exist for individual bases; no much larger clone is one base distant. The CDR1 and CDR2 encoded by the germline V gene (reference sequence) are LNHDA and SQIVND. Trimming leaves V shorter by 7 bases and J shorter by 3 bases, with the junction holding 11 bases beyond the gene matches. The CDR3 numbers 16 residues from cysteine through phenylalanine. Solely the CDR3 DNA is kept, with 48 bases framed from the first base. This entry belongs to a study of radiotherapy plus CTLA-4 blockade in lung cancer (dated by TCRdb to the late 2010s). For the study in its entirety: Objective responses occurred in roughly 19% of enrolled patients, and around 29% achieved disease control.

The study tested focal radiation therapy combined with CTLA-4 blockade (ipilimumab) in patients with chemo-refractory metastatic non-small-cell lung cancer. Libraries were prepared through the immunoSEQ multiplex PCR assay. The clones in this table, taken by TCRdb from immuneACCESS, are in-frame only. Not every clone is retained; where verified, under half of the shortfall comes from an unresolved V gene, and the cause of the rest is unknown. This sample gives 90,000 to 100,000 clones in total; 65% to 80% of them show up just once. Of the sample, 2.5% to 3.5% falls within the top ten clones. Paper-wide results and their limitations: After treatment with radiotherapy and ipilimumab, TCR clones that came from tumors expanded in the peripheral blood. The strongest predictors of response were reported to be early dynamic shifts in blood T cell clones along with a rise in serum interferon-beta following radiation.

The chain uses TRBV19 and TRBJ2-1, and 8 junctional nucleotides match TRBD2. Material: peripheral blood, obtained from a patient treated with radiotherapy plus ipilimumab. The receptor comes from a human donor with non-small cell lung cancer who had a partial response to radiotherapy plus ipilimumab. Some clones in this sample may be carry-over from other donors' samples. The CDR3 region reads CASIGSGKQNYNEQFF. In nucleotides, the sequence is TGTGCCAGTATCGGTAGCGGGAAACAAAACTACAATGAGCAGTTCTTC. The entire variable domain, with the stretches around the CDR3 drawn from the reference TRBV19 and TRBJ2-1 proteins, is DGGITQSPKYLFRKEGQNVTLSCEQNLNHDAMYWYRQDPGQGLRLIYYSQIVNDFQKGDIAEGYSVSREKKESFPLTVTSAQKNPTAFYLCASIGSGKQNYNEQFFGPGTRLTVL.